The 32 T cell receptor beta chains presented below share a single source sample, sequenced in a study of beta chain features in type 1 diabetes. Expressed TCRB transcripts were sequenced because the isolated RNA had all been reverse transcribed beforehand. TCRdb keeps only in-frame clones here, not all; method: immunoSEQ multiplex PCR. Of roughly 240,000 clones listed, more than 65% were seen once; the top ten hold roughly 0.048%. Sequenced: naive CD4+ T cells from blood. The receptors here all came from a man aged 25-40 years in good health.

The chain carries TRBV5-4 and TRBJ2-2; D remains unclear. The germline CDR1 and CDR2 sequences are SGHNT and YYREEE (reference sequence). Trimming shortened V by 1 base and J by 2 bases, and 3 bases separated the two germline ends. CDR3 size: 13 residues. The CDR3 DNA reads as TGTGCCAGCAGCTTGAAAAACACCGGGGAGCTGTTTTTT. It translates to CASSLKNTGELFF.

The chain combines TRBV7-2 with TRBJ2-4, with 9 bases lining up with TRBD1. In germline, CDR1 is SGHTA, CDR2 FQGNSA. With 0 bases clipped from V and 3 bases from J, the junction kept 3 bases outside the gene matches. The CDR3 has 16 residues. The CDR3 here is CASSLAQGAVKNIQYF. The CDR3 nucleotides read TGTGCCAGCAGCTTAGCACAGGGGGCTGTCAAAAACATTCAGTACTTC.

The CDR3: CASSYTASTDTQYF. Written as DNA, the CDR3 is TGTGCCAGCAGTTACACAGCTAGCACAGATACGCAGTATTTT. This chain uses TRBV7-9 with TRBJ2-3; D is undetermined. The V gene's germline CDR1 is SEHNR and CDR2 FQNEAQ (reference sequence). The length of the CDR3 is 14 residues. V lost 6 bases and J lost 0, with 10 bases in between.

The CDR3 DNA reads TGCGCCAGCAGCCAAGGGACAGGGGGCCGCACTGAGCAGTTCTTC. Residues: CASSQGTGGRTEQFF. This chain joins TRBV4-3 and TRBJ2-1, with 11 bases that match TRBD1. The CDR3 is 15 amino acids. V lost 1 base and J lost 9; bases outside the gene matches: 5. The germline CDR1 and CDR2 sequences are LGHNA and YSLEER.

This chain joins TRBV5-1 and TRBJ2-1; 7 nucleotides align to TRBD1. The germline V gene encodes CDR1 SGHRS and CDR2 YFSETQ. Trimming took 5 bases from V and 0 from J; bases not matched to a gene: 5. The CDR3 consists of 15 residues. The CDR3 loop is CASRATGPSYNEQFF. The DNA of the CDR3 is TGCGCCAGCAGAGCGACAGGGCCCTCCTACAATGAGCAGTTCTTC.

This clone has just a few counts. The CDR3 region is CAWSSNGGHEQYF. CDR3 in DNA: TGTGCCTGGAGTTCCAACGGTGGCCACGAGCAGTACTTC. The V and J genes are TRBV30 and TRBJ2-7, with D unresolved. The ends were cut back, 2 bases at V and 5 bases at J, with 13 bases in the middle. The germline V gene has CDR1 GTSNPN and CDR2 SVGIG (reference sequence). This CDR3 spans 13 amino acids. Full variable domain (remainder filled in from reference TRBV30 and TRBJ2-7): SQTIHQWPATLVQPVGSPLSLECTVEGTSNPNLYWYRQAAGRGLQLLFYSVGIGQISSEVPQNLSASRPQDRQFILSSKKLLLSDSGFYLCAWSSNGGHEQYFGPGTRLTVT.

V and J are TRBV29-1 and TRBJ2-1; D unresolved. The CDR3 is 14 amino acids. V shed 1 base and J shed 6 bases, with 13 bases lying between them. Per germline, CDR1 SQVTM and CDR2 ANQGSEA. DNA of the CDR3: TGCAGCGTTGAAGGGGGTACTACGATCAATGAGCAGTTCTTC. Its translation is CSVEGGTTINEQFF.

The chain is built from TRBV2 and TRBJ2-7; the D is unclear. Germline V gives CDR1 SNHLY, CDR2 FYNNEI. Between the trimmed V and J ends, which lost 2 bases and 1 base, there was a span of 6 bases. The CDR3 length is 13 residues. CDR3 loop: CASSEYRSYEQYF. Written as DNA, the CDR3 is TGTGCCAGCAGTGAATATAGGTCCTACGAGCAGTACTTC.

This clone came up once. The rearrangement joins TRBV7-2 to TRBJ2-2; no clear D. Germline values: CDR1 SGHTA, CDR2 FQGNSA. This CDR3 has 15 residues. V dropped 4 bases and J dropped 3 bases, with 12 bases sitting between them. The CDR3 loop is CASSSGSWYTGELFF. The CDR3, as DNA: TGTGCCAGCAGCTCCGGGTCCTGGTACACCGGGGAGCTGTTTTTT. Full variable domain (outside the CDR3, taken from reference TRBV7-2 and TRBJ2-2): GAGVSQSPSNKVTEKGKDVELRCDPISGHTALYWYRQSLGQGLEFLIYFQGNSAPDKSGLPSDRFSAERTGGSVSTLTIQRTQQEDSAVYLCASSSGSWYTGELFFGEGSRLTVL.

This clone was seen only once. The V gene is TRBV29-1, the J gene TRBJ1-1, with TRBD1 matching over 8 bases. V was clipped by 3 bases and J by 5 bases; unmatched bases: 8. Germline assignment: CDR1 SQVTM and CDR2 ANQGSEA. This CDR3 region has 14 residues. As DNA, the CDR3 is TGCAGCGTTGATAGGACAGGGTCCGTGACTGAAGCTTTCTTT. Amino acid sequence: CSVDRTGSVTEAFF. Variable domain in full (rest from reference TRBV29-1 and TRBJ1-1): SAVISQKPSRDICQRGTSLTIQCQVDSQVTMMFWYRQQPGQSLTLIATANQGSEATYESGFVIDKFPISRPNLTFSTLTVSNMSPEDSSIYLCSVDRTGSVTEAFFGQGTRLTVV.

This clone was seen a single time. This chain connects TRBV30 to TRBJ1-5, with 9 bases fitting TRBD1. Germline CDR1 and CDR2: GTSNPN and SVGIG (reference sequence). V shed 2 bases, J shed 5 bases, and the junction held 4 bases outside the gene matches. This CDR3 contains 14 residues. The CDR3 DNA reads TGTGCCTGGAGTCGGGACAGGGTCGATCAGCCCCAGCATTTT. Its translation is CAWSRDRVDQPQHF.

The chain recombines TRBV4-3 with TRBJ2-2, with 8 positions matching TRBD2. V lost 1 base to trimming and J lost 6 bases; unmatched junction nucleotides: 7. The CDR3 has 16 residues. In germline, CDR1 is LGHNA, CDR2 YSLEER. The CDR3 region is CASSQVPGGPPGELFF. The CDR3 DNA is TGCGCCAGCAGCCAAGTTCCGGGAGGGCCCCCCGGGGAGCTGTTTTTT.

This chain joins TRBV30 and TRBJ2-1; D might be TRBD2 (5 bases). In germline, CDR1 is GTSNPN, CDR2 SVGIG (reference sequence). Trimming pared 2 bases from V and 4 bases from J, leaving 9 bases between. The CDR3 has 13 residues. The CDR3 protein is CAWSQDSYNEQFF. CDR3 coding DNA: TGTGCCTGGAGTCAGGACTCTTACAATGAGCAGTTCTTC. The entire variable domain, with the rest obtained from reference TRBV30 and TRBJ2-1, is as follows: SQTIHQWPATLVQPVGSPLSLECTVEGTSNPNLYWYRQAAGRGLQLLFYSVGIGQISSEVPQNLSASRPQDRQFILSSKKLLLSDSGFYLCAWSQDSYNEQFFGPGTRLTVL.

The rearrangement joins TRBV28 to TRBJ2-4, with D perhaps TRBD2 (6 bases). With 6 bases removed from V and 0 bases from J, the gap between germline ends came to 12 bases. The CDR3 is made up of 15 amino acids. CDR1 is MDHEN, CDR2 SYDVKM, per germline. The DNA for the CDR3 is TGTGCCAGCAGACCACCGGGACTAGCCAAAAACATTCAGTACTTC. Translating it yields CASRPPGLAKNIQYF.

The CDR3 loop is CASSGSQETQYF. The CDR3 DNA reads as TGTGCCTCATCCGGGTCTCAAGAGACCCAGTACTTC. This chain joins TRBV30 and TRBJ2-5; no clear D. Germline-derived CDR1 and CDR2 are GTSNPN and SVGIG (reference sequence). With 7 bases removed from V and 2 bases from J, the gap between germline ends came to 11 bases. This CDR3 is 12 amino acids long.

This chain's CDR3 is CASRVRTGQDEQYF. Here the CDR3 DNA reads TGCGCCAGCAGAGTGAGGACAGGACAAGACGAGCAGTACTTC. The chain recombines TRBV5-1 with TRBJ2-7, with 7 bases fitting TRBD1. Germline CDR1 and CDR2: SGHRS and YFSETQ. There are 14 residues in the CDR3. Germline trimming cut 5 bases from V and 5 bases from J; bases unmatched to any gene: 10.

The chain links TRBV6-5 to TRBJ2-7; D unclear. Germline V gene lookup returns CDR1 MNHEY and CDR2 SVGAGI. V lost 6 bases, J lost 4 bases, and 7 bases lay in between. The CDR3 has 11 amino acids. The DNA of the CDR3 is TGTGCCAGCAGGTCCAGATACGAGCAGTACTTC. Translating gives CASRSRYEQYF.

The genes are TRBV7-9 and TRBJ2-7; D is unclear. V shed 0 bases and J shed 4 bases, with 7 bases lying between them. CDR3 length: 13 residues. The germline V gene has CDR1 SEHNR and CDR2 FQNEAQ (reference sequence). For the CDR3, the DNA is TGTGCCAGCAGCTTAGCGGACGGGTACGAGCAGTACTTC. Its translation is CASSLADGYEQYF.

The chain uses TRBV30 and TRBJ1-1, with D tentatively TRBD1 (5 bases). Germline V gene sequence: CDR1 GTSNPN, CDR2 SVGIG (reference sequence). Trimming shortened V by 4 bases and J by 2 bases, and 8 bases separated the two germline ends. The CDR3 has 12 residues. CDR3 DNA sequence: TGTGCCTGGAAAAGGGACAACACTGAAGCTTTCTTT. Its protein product is CAWKRDNTEAFF.

CDR3 sequence: CASRRQGAKNIQYF. The CDR3 nucleotides are TGTGCCAGCAGACGTCAGGGGGCCAAAAACATTCAGTACTTC. The rearrangement joins TRBV28 to TRBJ2-4; the D gene is possibly TRBD1 (6 bases). The CDR3 contains 14 residues. Per the germline V gene, CDR1 is MDHEN and CDR2 is SYDVKM. V lost 6 bases and J lost 1, with 10 bases in between.

This clone has a handful of counts. This sequence joins TRBV10-3 and TRBJ2-5; perhaps D is TRBD1 or TRBD2 (5 bases each). Between the trimmed V and J ends, which lost 10 bases and 5 bases, there was a span of 17 bases. Germline CDR1 reads ENHRY; CDR2 reads SYGVKD. The CDR3 totals 13 residues. The CDR3 bases are TGTGCCAGTACGGGACGGGGTGACGAGACCCAGTACTTC. Encoded protein: CASTGRGDETQYF.

This chain links TRBV20-1 with TRBJ2-4; D unclear. V was shortened by 5 bases and J by 6 bases, with 8 bases between the two germline ends. Germline-derived CDR1 and CDR2 are DFQATT and SNEGSKA (reference sequence). The CDR3 is 11 amino acids. This chain's CDR3 is CSALHINIQYF. CDR3 nucleotides: TGCAGTGCTTTACACATAAACATTCAGTACTTC.

CDR3 sequence: CASSLYFSSYEQYF. Here the CDR3 DNA reads TGTGCCAGCAGCCTTTATTTCAGCTCCTACGAGCAGTACTTC. The J gene is TRBJ2-7, the V gene TRBV9, with no clear D. The CDR3 has 14 amino acids. V lost 4 bases to trimming and J lost 0 bases, with 11 bases between them. Germline V gene data show CDR1 as SGDLS and CDR2 as YYNGEE.

The V call is TRBV29-1, the J call TRBJ1-5, with 8 bases matching TRBD1. The CDR3 is made up of 13 amino acids. Per the germline V gene, CDR1 is SQVTM and CDR2 is ANQGSEA. V lost 6 bases to trimming and J lost 6 bases; unmatched junction nucleotides: 7. The CDR3 protein is CSVSDRAGQPQHF. DNA of the CDR3: TGCAGCGTGTCGGACAGGGCAGGTCAGCCCCAGCATTTT. The full variable domain, rest sourced from reference TRBV29-1 and TRBJ1-5, is SAVISQKPSRDICQRGTSLTIQCQVDSQVTMMFWYRQQPGQSLTLIATANQGSEATYESGFVIDKFPISRPNLTFSTLTVSNMSPEDSSIYLCSVSDRAGQPQHFGDGTRLSIL.

The CDR3 here is CASSSPVGETQYF. The DNA for the CDR3 is TGCGCCAGCAGCTCCCCAGTAGGGGAGACCCAGTACTTC. The chain employs TRBV5-1 and TRBJ2-5; no clear D. Per the germline V gene, CDR1 is SGHRS and CDR2 is YFSETQ. The CDR3 is 13 amino acids. Trimming pared 3 bases from V and 5 bases from J, leaving 11 bases between.

This clone was recorded a few times. The gene calls are TRBV29-1 and TRBJ2-2, with 8 bases matching TRBD1. V lost 6 bases to trimming and J lost 1 base; unmatched junction nucleotides: 4. This CDR3 contains 14 residues. Germline V lookup: CDR1 SQVTM, CDR2 ANQGSEA. CDR3 nucleotides: TGCAGCGTCGGACAGGGAAGGAACACCGGGGAGCTGTTTTTT. Amino acids: CSVGQGRNTGELFF.

The genes are TRBV30 and TRBJ2-4, with 12 positions matching TRBD2. CDR1 is GTSNPN and CDR2 is SVGIG in the germline V gene (reference sequence). This CDR3 region has 18 residues. V trimming: 2 bases; J trimming: 1 base; junction bases outside the gene matches: 9. CDR3 amino acids: CAWSSLAGGHIAKNIQYF. DNA of the CDR3: TGTGCCTGGAGTTCGCTAGCGGGGGGGCATATCGCCAAAAACATTCAGTACTTC. Based on the CDR3 plus reference TRBV30 and TRBJ2-4, the full variable domain is SQTIHQWPATLVQPVGSPLSLECTVEGTSNPNLYWYRQAAGRGLQLLFYSVGIGQISSEVPQNLSASRPQDRQFILSSKKLLLSDSGFYLCAWSSLAGGHIAKNIQYFGAGTRLSVL.

The chain is built from TRBV30 and TRBJ1-1; 7 bases line up with TRBD1. The CDR3 runs 12 residues. Germline assignment: CDR1 GTSNPN and CDR2 SVGIG (reference sequence). Trimming at V came to 5 bases and at J to 6 bases, leaving 6 bases not matched to a gene. The chain's CDR3 is CAWAGGNPEAFF. CDR3 bases: TGTGCCTGGGCAGGGGGTAATCCTGAAGCTTTCTTT.

The chain combines TRBV18 with TRBJ2-7, with D unresolved. V dropped 5 bases and J dropped 6 bases, with 14 bases sitting between them. Germline V CDR1 and CDR2: KGHSH, LQKENI. The CDR3 covers 13 residues. The CDR3 loop reads CASSGSPTVEQYF. CDR3 DNA: TGTGCCAGCTCAGGCTCTCCCACAGTCGAGCAGTACTTC.

In this sample, this clone turned up a few times. The CDR3 region is CAWSVRTRDTQYF. The CDR3 DNA reads as TGTGCCTGGAGTGTACGGACTCGAGATACGCAGTATTTT. This chain joins TRBV30 and TRBJ2-3; the D gene is possibly TRBD2 (5 bases). Germline V lookup: CDR1 GTSNPN, CDR2 SVGIG (reference sequence). The CDR3 is 13 residues long. V gave up 0 bases and J gave up 5 bases, with 9 bases separating them.

This clone was counted between two and nine times. The chain uses TRBV29-1 and TRBJ2-7; D uncertain. Trimming shortened V by 7 bases and J by 2 bases, and 21 bases separated the two germline ends. This CDR3 contains 15 residues. Germline CDR1 reads SQVTM; CDR2 reads ANQGSEA. In nucleotides, the CDR3 is TGCAGCGCCAGCTCGTTCCGGCAGGTCCCCTACGAGCAGTACTTC. Protein sequence: CSASSFRQVPYEQYF.

The chain carries TRBV2 and TRBJ2-2; TRBD2 is a possible D gene (6 bases). This CDR3 has 14 residues. Germline V lookup: CDR1 SNHLY, CDR2 FYNNEI. V dropped 3 bases and J dropped 5 bases, with 10 bases sitting between them. The CDR3 DNA is TGTGCCAGCAGTGACCGGGGGTATACCGGGGAGCTGTTTTTT. Protein sequence: CASSDRGYTGELFF. The full variable domain, in which reference TRBV2 and TRBJ2-2 provide the parts outside the CDR3, is EPEVTQTPSHQVTQMGQEVILRCVPISNHLYFYWYRQILGQKVEFLVSFYNNEISEKSEIFDDQFSVERPDGSNFTLKIRSTKLEDSAMYFCASSDRGYTGELFFGEGSRLTVL.